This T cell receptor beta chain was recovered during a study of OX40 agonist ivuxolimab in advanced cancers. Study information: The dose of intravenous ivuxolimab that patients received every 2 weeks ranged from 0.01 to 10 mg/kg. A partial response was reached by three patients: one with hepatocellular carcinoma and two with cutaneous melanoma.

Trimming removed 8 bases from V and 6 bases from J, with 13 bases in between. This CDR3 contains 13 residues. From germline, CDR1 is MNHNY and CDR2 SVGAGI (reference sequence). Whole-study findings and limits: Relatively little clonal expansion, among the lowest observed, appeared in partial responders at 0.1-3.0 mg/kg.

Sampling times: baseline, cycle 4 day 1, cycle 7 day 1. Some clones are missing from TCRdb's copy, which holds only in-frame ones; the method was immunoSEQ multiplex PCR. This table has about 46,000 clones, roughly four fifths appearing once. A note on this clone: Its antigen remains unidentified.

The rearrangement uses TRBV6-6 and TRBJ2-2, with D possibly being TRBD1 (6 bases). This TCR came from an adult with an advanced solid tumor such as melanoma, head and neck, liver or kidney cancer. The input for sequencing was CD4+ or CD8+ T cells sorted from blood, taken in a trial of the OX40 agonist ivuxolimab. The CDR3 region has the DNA TGTGCCAGCGAGGGGGTGAATGCCGGGGAGCTGTTTTTT. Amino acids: CASEGVNAGELFF.